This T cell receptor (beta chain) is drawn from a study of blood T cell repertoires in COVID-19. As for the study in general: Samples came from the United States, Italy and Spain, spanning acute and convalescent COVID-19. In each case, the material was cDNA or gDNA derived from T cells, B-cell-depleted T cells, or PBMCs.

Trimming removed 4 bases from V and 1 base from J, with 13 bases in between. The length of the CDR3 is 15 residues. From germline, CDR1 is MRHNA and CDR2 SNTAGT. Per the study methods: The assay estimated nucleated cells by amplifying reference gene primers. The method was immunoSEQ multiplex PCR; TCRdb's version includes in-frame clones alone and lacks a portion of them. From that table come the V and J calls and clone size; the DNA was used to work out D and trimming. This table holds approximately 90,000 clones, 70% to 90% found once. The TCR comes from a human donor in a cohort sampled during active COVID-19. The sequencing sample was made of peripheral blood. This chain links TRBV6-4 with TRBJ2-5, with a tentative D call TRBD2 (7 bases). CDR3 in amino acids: CASSGTGGPQETQYF. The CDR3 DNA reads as TGTGCCAGCAGTGGCACGGGGGGCCCCCAAGAGACCCAGTACTTC.